Following are 19 T cell receptor beta chains from one sample sequenced in a study of T cell repertoires in cytomegalovirus infection. These receptors have no identified antigens. MiXCR, run by TCRdb on the reads, gives a single entry per CDR3 protein. The data show 80,000 or so distinct CDR3 sequences, 20% to 30% seen once. The sample was CD8+ T cells from cultured PBMCs, taken from culture after CMV antigen stimulation. Every receptor here comes from a human donor in good health (CMV status not recorded). Some clones in this sample may be carry-over from other donors' samples.

This clonotype was observed at least ten times. The chain has TRBV4-1 and TRBJ1-2; D might be TRBD1 (6 bases). Trimming removed 7 bases at V and 5 bases at J, with 20 bases between. Germline V gene sequence: CDR1 MGHRA, CDR2 YSYEKL. The CDR3 runs to 15 residues. The CDR3 bases are TGCGCCAGCACACCGGGGGACACCGCCCGGTATGGCTACACCTTC. Its translation is CASTPGDTARYGYTF.

This clonotype was detected many times. CDR3 nucleotides: TGTGCCAGCAGCCCCCGGACAGGCCCAGTTTACTATGGCTACACCTTC. This codes for CASSPRTGPVYYGYTF. The chain joins TRBV7-2 to TRBJ1-2, with 7 bases identical to TRBD1. Germline lookup yields CDR1 SGHTA and CDR2 FQGNSA. V was clipped by 5 bases and J by 3 bases; unmatched bases: 12. This CDR3 has 16 amino acids.

The V gene is TRBV20-1, the J gene TRBJ2-7, with 10 bases matching TRBD2. The CDR3 is made up of 12 amino acids. J gave up 4 bases and V 6 bases, and 3 bases lay outside the gene matches. Germline CDR1 reads DFQATT; CDR2 reads SNEGSKA (reference sequence). The CDR3 nucleotides read TGCAGTGCAAGGACTAGCGGTTACGAGCAGTACTTC. The encoded protein is CSARTSGYEQYF.

This clonotype has only a few counts. The rearrangement uses TRBV7-9 and TRBJ1-5, with D hard to call. Trimming stripped 1 base from V and 1 base from J, with 11 bases between. Germline assignment: CDR1 SEHNR and CDR2 FQNEAQ (reference sequence). The CDR3 sequence is 16 residues long. The CDR3 DNA follows: TGTGCCAGCAGCTTAGAAACCCCCTCCAGCAATCAGCCCCAGCATTTT. This translates into CASSLETPSSNQPQHF.

There are a few counts of this clonotype. The chain uses TRBV2 and TRBJ2-6; 8 bases are shared with TRBD2. This CDR3 comprises 16 residues. V was clipped by 7 bases and J by 2 bases; unmatched bases: 7. Germline lookup yields CDR1 SNHLY and CDR2 FYNNEI. The CDR3 protein is CASIMREAAGANVLTF. The DNA of the CDR3 is TGTGCCAGCATAATGCGGGAGGCTGCTGGGGCCAACGTCCTGACTTTC.

This clonotype was seen only a few times. This chain uses TRBV7-9 with TRBJ1-3; D remains unclear. V lost 6 bases and J lost 3, with 12 bases in between. CDR3 length equals 14 residues. Germline CDR1 is SEHNR and CDR2 is FQNEAQ (reference sequence). The chain's CDR3 is CASRLEGYGNTIYF. For the CDR3, the DNA is TGTGCCAGCAGGCTGGAGGGTTATGGAAACACCATATATTTT.

This clonotype was detected only a few times. The gene calls are TRBV20-1 and TRBJ2-1; tentative D call: TRBD1 (5 bases). The germline V gene has CDR1 DFQATT and CDR2 SNEGSKA (reference sequence). This CDR3 comprises 15 residues. V dropped 0 bases and J dropped 5 bases, with 14 bases sitting between them. CDR3 sequence reads: CSAREEGEVHNEQFF. Written as DNA, the CDR3 is TGCAGTGCTAGAGAGGAAGGGGAAGTCCACAATGAGCAGTTCTTC.

This clonotype has more than one count but fewer than ten. The chain recombines TRBV6-1 with TRBJ2-7, with 8 bases identical to TRBD1. Germline trimming cut 6 bases from V and 5 bases from J; bases unmatched to any gene: 24. Germline V gene sequence: CDR1 MNHNS, CDR2 SASEGT. The CDR3 is made up of 19 amino acids. Here the CDR3 DNA reads TGTGCCAGCAGACCAAGGACAGGGAGCACGCCCTACTTCAGGAACGAGCAGTACTTC. It encodes CASRPRTGSTPYFRNEQYF.

The gene calls are TRBV25-1 and TRBJ1-1; 7 bases are a match to TRBD1. V dropped 4 bases and J dropped 10; count of bases not matched to a gene: 21. The length of the CDR3 is 17 residues. Germline loops: CDR1 MGHDK, CDR2 SYGVNS. The CDR3 nucleotides read TGTGCCAGCAGTGTATTGAGTGGGGACAGCCGTGAATTAGTAGCTTTCTTT. Protein sequence: CASSVLSGDSRELVAFF.

This clonotype was seen ten or more times. The chain recombines TRBV12-5 with TRBJ2-1; 9 bases are shared with TRBD2. The J segment lost 9 bases and the V segment lost 6 bases, leaving 6 bases of the junction unmatched. This CDR3 is built from 13 residues. The germline V gene encodes CDR1 LGHNT and CDR2 FRNRAP. The CDR3 DNA is TGTGCTAGTGGGGGCGGGGGGGCGACTGAGCAGTTCTTC. The encoded protein is CASGGGGATEQFF.

This clonotype was seen a few times. The chain is built from TRBV2 and TRBJ1-1; 8 bases align to TRBD1. Germline trimming cut 6 bases from V and 5 bases from J; bases unmatched to any gene: 11. Germline CDR1 and CDR2: SNHLY and FYNNEI. This CDR3 comprises 15 residues. For the CDR3, the DNA is TGTGCCAGCAGGGGCCGGGACAGGACGGGTACTGAAGCTTTCTTT. Its protein is CASRGRDRTGTEAFF.

This clonotype was detected a few times. V and J are TRBV5-1 and TRBJ1-2, with D maybe TRBD1 (5 bases). The V gene's germline CDR1 is SGHRS and CDR2 YFSETQ. The CDR3 is 20 residues long. V was shortened by 0 bases and J by 5 bases, with 29 bases between the two germline ends. This CDR3 is CASSLEGPGASLALRYGYTF. CDR3 nucleotides: TGCGCCAGCAGCTTGGAGGGGCCAGGCGCGTCCCTAGCCCTTAGGTATGGCTACACCTTC.

This clonotype was counted a few times. The chain has TRBV2 and TRBJ2-5, with 12 bases identical to TRBD2. Germline V CDR1 and CDR2: SNHLY, FYNNEI. Trimming removed 5 bases from V and 7 bases from J; junction bases left unmatched: 14. The CDR3 consists of 17 residues. CDR3: CASSRTSGVTVEGTQYF. The CDR3 coding sequence is TGTGCCAGCAGTCGGACTAGCGGGGTAACCGTCGAGGGGACCCAGTACTTC. The variable domain in full, with the rest retrieved from reference TRBV2 and TRBJ2-5, is EPEVTQTPSHQVTQMGQEVILRCVPISNHLYFYWYRQILGQKVEFLVSFYNNEISEKSEIFDDQFSVERPDGSNFTLKIRSTKLEDSAMYFCASSRTSGVTVEGTQYFGPGTRLLVL.

This clonotype was seen a handful of times. J is TRBJ1-5 and V is TRBV5-6; 10 positions agree with TRBD1. Germline V lookup: CDR1 SGHDT, CDR2 YYEEEE. The CDR3 has 15 amino acids. J was trimmed by 5 bases and V by 4 bases; bases with no gene match: 6. Written as DNA, the CDR3 is TGTGCCAGCAGCCGGATGACAGGGGGCGATCAGCCCCAGCATTTT. Amino acid sequence: CASSRMTGGDQPQHF.

The genes are TRBV19 and TRBJ1-5; D uncertain. Per the germline V gene, CDR1 is LNHDA and CDR2 is SQIVND (reference sequence). Trimming stripped 1 base from V and 3 bases from J, with 10 bases between. CDR3 length equals 15 residues. The CDR3 nucleotides read TGTGCCAGTAGTATAGTGCAGGAGTACAATCAGCCCCAGCATTTT. Residues: CASSIVQEYNQPQHF. Combining the CDR3 with reference TRBV19 and TRBJ1-5 gives the whole variable domain DGGITQSPKYLFRKEGQNVTLSCEQNLNHDAMYWYRQDPGQGLRLIYYSQIVNDFQKGDIAEGYSVSREKKESFPLTVTSAQKNPTAFYLCASSIVQEYNQPQHFGDGTRLSIL.

This clonotype showed up many times. This chain joins TRBV24-1 and TRBJ2-5; 8 bases are shared with TRBD1. The CDR3 extends over 14 amino acids. V was pared by 6 bases and J by 4 bases, with 6 bases of the junction left unmatched. Looked up from germline, CDR1 is KGHDR and CDR2 is SFDVKD. CDR3 protein: CATSPGGAGETQYF. CDR3 in DNA: TGTGCCACCAGTCCAGGGGGCGCCGGAGAGACCCAGTACTTC.

Many counts were recorded for this clonotype. This chain joins TRBV27 and TRBJ1-4; D possibly corresponds to TRBD1 (5 bases). The CDR3 extends over 14 amino acids. V was cut by 3 bases and J by 2 bases, with 7 bases left in between. Germline CDR1 reads MNHEY; CDR2 reads SMNVEV (reference sequence). CDR3 sequence (DNA): TGTGCCAGCAGTTTGGGGGGTACTAATGAAAAACTGTTTTTT. Encoded protein: CASSLGGTNEKLFF. Based on the CDR3 plus reference TRBV27 and TRBJ1-4, the full variable domain is EAQVTQNPRYLITVTGKKLTVTCSQNMNHEYMSWYRQDPGLGLRQIYYSMNVEVTDKGDVPEGYKVSRKEKRNFPLILESPSPNQTSLYFCASSLGGTNEKLFFGSGTQLSVL.

This clonotype appeared a few times. The rearrangement uses TRBV27 and TRBJ1-1, with TRBD1 matching 10 bases. The CDR3 is made up of 17 amino acids. Germline V lookup: CDR1 MNHEY, CDR2 SMNVEV (reference sequence). V lost 6 bases, J lost 7 bases, and 17 bases stayed unmatched. The CDR3 DNA follows: TGTGCCAGCAGAGTTACGACCGGGACAGGGGCGGGGGTTGAAGCTTTCTTT. Residues: CASRVTTGTGAGVEAFF.

The genes are TRBV7-9 and TRBJ2-3; 9 bases are shared with TRBD2. The V and J ends lost 2 bases and 3 bases, in that order; junction bases with no gene match: 6. Germline V gene lookup returns CDR1 SEHNR and CDR2 FQNEAQ (reference sequence). The CDR3 consists of 16 residues. CDR3 in DNA: TGTGCCAGCAGCTTATCCGCGGGGGGGCTGACAGATACGCAGTATTTT. This sequence encodes CASSLSAGGLTDTQYF.